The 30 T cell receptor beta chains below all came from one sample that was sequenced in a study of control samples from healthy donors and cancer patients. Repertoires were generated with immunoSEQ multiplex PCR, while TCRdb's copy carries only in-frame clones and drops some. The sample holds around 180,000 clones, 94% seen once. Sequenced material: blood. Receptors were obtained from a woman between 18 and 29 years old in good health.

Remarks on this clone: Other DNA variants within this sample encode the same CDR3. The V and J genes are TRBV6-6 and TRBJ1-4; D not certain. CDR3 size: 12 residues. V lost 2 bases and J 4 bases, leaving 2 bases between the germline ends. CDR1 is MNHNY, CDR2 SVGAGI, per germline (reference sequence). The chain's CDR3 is CASSYSNEKLFF. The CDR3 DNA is TGTGCCAGCAGTTACAGTAATGAAAAACTGTTTTTT.

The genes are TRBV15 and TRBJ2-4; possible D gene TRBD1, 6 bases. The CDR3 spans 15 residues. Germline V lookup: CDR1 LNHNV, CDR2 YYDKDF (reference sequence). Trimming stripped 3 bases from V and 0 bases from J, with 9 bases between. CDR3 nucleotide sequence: TGTGCCACCAGCAGGGACAGCCTAGCCAAAAACATTCAGTACTTC. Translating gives CATSRDSLAKNIQYF.

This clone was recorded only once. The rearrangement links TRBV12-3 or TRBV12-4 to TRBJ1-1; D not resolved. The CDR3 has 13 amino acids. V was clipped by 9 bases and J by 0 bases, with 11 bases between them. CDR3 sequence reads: CARGLRLNTEAFF. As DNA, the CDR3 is TGTGCCAGGGGATTGCGCTTGAACACTGAAGCTTTCTTT.

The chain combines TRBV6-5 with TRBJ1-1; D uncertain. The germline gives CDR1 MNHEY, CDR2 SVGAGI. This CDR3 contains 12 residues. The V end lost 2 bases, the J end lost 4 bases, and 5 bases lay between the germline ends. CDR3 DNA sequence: TGTGCCAGCAGTTACGGGGTCACTGAAGCTTTCTTT. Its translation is CASSYGVTEAFF.

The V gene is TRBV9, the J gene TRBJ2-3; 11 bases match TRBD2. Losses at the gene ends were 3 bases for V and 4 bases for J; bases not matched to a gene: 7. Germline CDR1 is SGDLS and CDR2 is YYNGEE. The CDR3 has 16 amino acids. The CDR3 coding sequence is TGTGCCAGCAGCGGACAGACTAGCGGGGTGGCAGATACGCAGTATTTT. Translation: CASSGQTSGVADTQYF.

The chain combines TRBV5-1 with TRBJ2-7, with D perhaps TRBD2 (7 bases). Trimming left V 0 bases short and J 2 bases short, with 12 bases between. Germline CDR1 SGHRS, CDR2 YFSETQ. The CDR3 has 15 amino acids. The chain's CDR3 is CASSLAGGQTYEQYF. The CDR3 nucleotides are TGCGCCAGCAGCTTGGCCGGGGGGCAGACCTACGAGCAGTACTTC.

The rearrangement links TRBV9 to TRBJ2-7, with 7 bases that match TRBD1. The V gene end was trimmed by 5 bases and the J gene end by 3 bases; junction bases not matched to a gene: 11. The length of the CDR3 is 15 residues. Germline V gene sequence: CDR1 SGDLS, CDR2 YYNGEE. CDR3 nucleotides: TGTGCCAGCAGTAACTCGGGACAGCCTTTCTACGAGCAGTACTTC. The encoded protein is CASSNSGQPFYEQYF.

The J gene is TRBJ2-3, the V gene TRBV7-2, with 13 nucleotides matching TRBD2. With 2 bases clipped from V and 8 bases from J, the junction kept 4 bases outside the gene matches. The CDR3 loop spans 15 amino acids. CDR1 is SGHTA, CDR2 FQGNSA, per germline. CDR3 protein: CASSLTSGGAGTQYF. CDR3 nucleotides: TGTGCCAGCAGCTTAACTAGCGGGGGGGCCGGTACGCAGTATTTT.

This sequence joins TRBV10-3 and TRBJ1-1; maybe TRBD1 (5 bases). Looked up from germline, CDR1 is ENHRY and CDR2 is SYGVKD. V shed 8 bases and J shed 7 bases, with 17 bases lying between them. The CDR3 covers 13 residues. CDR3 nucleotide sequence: TGTGCCATCTGGGACGCGACGTTGCTTGAAGCTTTCTTT. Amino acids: CAIWDATLLEAFF.

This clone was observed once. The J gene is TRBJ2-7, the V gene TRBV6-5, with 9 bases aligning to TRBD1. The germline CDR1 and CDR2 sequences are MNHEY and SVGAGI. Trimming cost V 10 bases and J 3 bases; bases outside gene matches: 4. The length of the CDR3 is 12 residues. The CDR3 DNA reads TGTGCCACCGGGACAGGGAACTACGAGCAGTACTTC. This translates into CATGTGNYEQYF.

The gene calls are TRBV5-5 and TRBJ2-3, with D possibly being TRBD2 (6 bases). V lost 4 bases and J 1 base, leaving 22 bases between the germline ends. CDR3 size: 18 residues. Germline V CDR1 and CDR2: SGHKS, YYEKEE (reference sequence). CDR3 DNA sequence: TGTGCCAGCAGCCGAAATGGAGGGGTAGCTGGAGGCACAGATACGCAGTATTTT. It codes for CASSRNGGVAGGTDTQYF.

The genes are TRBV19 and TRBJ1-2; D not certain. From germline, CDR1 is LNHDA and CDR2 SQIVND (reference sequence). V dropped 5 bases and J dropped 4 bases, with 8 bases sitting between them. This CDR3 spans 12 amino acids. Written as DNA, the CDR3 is TGTGCCAGTAGTTACAGCCCCTATGGCTACACCTTC. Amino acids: CASSYSPYGYTF.

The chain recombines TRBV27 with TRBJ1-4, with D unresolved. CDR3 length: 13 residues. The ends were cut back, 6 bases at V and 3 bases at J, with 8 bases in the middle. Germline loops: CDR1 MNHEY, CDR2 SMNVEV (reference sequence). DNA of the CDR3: TGTGCCAGCAGGGCTAGGCCTAATGAAAAACTGTTTTTT. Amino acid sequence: CASRARPNEKLFF.

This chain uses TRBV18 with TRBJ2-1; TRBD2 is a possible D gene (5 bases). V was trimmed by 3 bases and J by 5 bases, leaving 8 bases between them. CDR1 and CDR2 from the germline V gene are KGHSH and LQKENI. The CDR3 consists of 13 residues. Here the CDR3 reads CASSPGGDNEQFF. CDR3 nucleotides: TGTGCCAGCTCACCCGGAGGAGACAATGAGCAGTTCTTC.

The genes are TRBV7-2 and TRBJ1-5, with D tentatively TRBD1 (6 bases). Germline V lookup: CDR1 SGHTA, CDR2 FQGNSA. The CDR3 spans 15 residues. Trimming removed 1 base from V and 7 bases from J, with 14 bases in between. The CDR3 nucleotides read TGTGCCAGCAGCTTAGAACAGGGACTTAAACAGCCCCAGCATTTT. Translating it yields CASSLEQGLKQPQHF.

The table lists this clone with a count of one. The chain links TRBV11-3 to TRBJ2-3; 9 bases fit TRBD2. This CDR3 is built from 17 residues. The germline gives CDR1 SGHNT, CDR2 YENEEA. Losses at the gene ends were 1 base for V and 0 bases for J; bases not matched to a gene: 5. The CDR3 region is CASSLGVAGVSTDTQYF. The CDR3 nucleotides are TGTGCCAGCAGCTTAGGGGTAGCGGGGGTCAGCACAGATACGCAGTATTTT.

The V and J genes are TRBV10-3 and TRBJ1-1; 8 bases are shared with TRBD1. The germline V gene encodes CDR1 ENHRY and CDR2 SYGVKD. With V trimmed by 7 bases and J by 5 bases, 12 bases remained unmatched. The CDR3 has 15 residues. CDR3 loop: CAIKLDGQGGTEAFF. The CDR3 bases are TGTGCCATCAAGTTAGACGGACAGGGAGGGACTGAAGCTTTCTTT.

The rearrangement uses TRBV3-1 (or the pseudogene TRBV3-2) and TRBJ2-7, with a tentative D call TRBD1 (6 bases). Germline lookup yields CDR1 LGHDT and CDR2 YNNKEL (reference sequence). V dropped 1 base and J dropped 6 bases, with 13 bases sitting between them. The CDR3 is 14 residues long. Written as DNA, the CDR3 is TGTGCCAGCAGCCAAGCCGGTACAGGGAGCGAGCAGTACTTC. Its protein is CASSQAGTGSEQYF.

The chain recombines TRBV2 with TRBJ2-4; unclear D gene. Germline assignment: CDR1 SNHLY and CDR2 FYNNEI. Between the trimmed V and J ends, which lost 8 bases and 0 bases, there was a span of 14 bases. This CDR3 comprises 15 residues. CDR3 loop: CASAWERLAKNIQYF. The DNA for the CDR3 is TGTGCCAGCGCATGGGAAAGACTAGCCAAAAACATTCAGTACTTC.

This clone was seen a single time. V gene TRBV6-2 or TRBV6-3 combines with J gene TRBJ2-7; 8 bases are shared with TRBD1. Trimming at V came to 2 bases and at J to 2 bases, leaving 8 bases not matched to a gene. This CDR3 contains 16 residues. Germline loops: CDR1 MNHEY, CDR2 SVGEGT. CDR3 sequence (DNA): TGTGCCAGCAGTTACGCGGTCGGACAGGGTCCCTACGAGCAGTACTTC. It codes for CASSYAVGQGPYEQYF.

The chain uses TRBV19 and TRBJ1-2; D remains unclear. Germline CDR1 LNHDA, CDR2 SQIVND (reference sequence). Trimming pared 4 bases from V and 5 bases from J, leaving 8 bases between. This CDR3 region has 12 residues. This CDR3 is CASSSGVYGYTF. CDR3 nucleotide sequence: TGTGCCAGTAGTAGCGGGGTTTATGGCTACACCTTC. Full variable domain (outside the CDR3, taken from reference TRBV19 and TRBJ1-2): DGGITQSPKYLFRKEGQNVTLSCEQNLNHDAMYWYRQDPGQGLRLIYYSQIVNDFQKGDIAEGYSVSREKKESFPLTVTSAQKNPTAFYLCASSSGVYGYTFGSGTRLTVV.

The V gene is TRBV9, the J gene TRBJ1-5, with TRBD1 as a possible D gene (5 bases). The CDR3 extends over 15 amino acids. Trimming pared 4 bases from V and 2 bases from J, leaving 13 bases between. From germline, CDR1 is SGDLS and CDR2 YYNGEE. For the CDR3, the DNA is TGTGCCAGCAGCCTAGAGGGGAGGGGCAATCAGCCCCAGCATTTT. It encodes CASSLEGRGNQPQHF.

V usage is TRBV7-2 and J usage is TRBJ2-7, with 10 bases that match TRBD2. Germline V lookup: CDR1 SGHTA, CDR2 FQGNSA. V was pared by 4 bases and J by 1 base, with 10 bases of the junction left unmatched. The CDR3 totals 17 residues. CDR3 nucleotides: TGTGCCAGCAGCTCGTCGGCTAGCGGGGGTACATCCTACGAGCAGTACTTC. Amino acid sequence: CASSSSASGGTSYEQYF.

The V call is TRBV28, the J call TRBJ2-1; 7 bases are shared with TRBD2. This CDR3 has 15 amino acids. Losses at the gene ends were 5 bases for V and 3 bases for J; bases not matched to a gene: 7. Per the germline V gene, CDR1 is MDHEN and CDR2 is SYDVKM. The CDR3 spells CASSETGGSYNEQFF. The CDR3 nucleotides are TGTGCCAGCAGTGAGACCGGGGGGAGCTACAATGAGCAGTTCTTC.

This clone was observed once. The CDR3 region has the DNA TGTGCCAGCAGCTTATCAGGGTTTGGGGAGACCCAGTACTTC. It is translated as CASSLSGFGETQYF. This chain joins TRBV11-2 and TRBJ2-5; possible D gene TRBD1, 5 bases. The germline CDR1 and CDR2 sequences are SGHAT and FQNNGV. The CDR3 sequence is 14 residues long. Trimming cost V 2 bases and J 5 bases, with 12 bases left between them.

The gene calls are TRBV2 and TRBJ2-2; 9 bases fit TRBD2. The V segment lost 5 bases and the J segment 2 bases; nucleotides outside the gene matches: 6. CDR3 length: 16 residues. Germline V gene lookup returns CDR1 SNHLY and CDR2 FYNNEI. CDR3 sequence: CASSSRLAANTGELFF. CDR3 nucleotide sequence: TGTGCCAGCAGTTCCCGACTAGCGGCCAACACCGGGGAGCTGTTTTTT.

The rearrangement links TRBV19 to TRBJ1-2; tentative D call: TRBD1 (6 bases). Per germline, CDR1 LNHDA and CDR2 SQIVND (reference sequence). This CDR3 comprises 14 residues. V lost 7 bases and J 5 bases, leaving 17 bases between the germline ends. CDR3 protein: CASTPKRGEYGYTF. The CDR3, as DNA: TGTGCCAGTACCCCAAAGAGGGGGGAGTATGGCTACACCTTC.

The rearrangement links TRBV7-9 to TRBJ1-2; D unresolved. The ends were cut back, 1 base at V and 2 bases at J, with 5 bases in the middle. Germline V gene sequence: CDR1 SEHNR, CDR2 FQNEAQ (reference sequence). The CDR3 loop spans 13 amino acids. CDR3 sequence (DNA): TGTGCCAGCAGCTTAGGGCAGAACTATGGCTACACCTTC. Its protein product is CASSLGQNYGYTF. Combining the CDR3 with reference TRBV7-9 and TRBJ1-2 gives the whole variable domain DTGVSQNPRHKITKRGQNVTFRCDPISEHNRLYWYRQTLGQGPEFLTYFQNEAQLEKSRLLSDRFSAERPKGSFSTLEIQRTEQGDSAMYLCASSLGQNYGYTFGSGTRLTVV.

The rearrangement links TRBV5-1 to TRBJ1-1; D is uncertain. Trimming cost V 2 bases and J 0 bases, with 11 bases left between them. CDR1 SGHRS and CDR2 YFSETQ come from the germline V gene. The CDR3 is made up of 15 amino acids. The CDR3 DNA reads TGCGCCAGCAGCTTTGGGGTTCGGGTGAACACTGAAGCTTTCTTT. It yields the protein CASSFGVRVNTEAFF.

The CDR3 nucleotides read TGTGCCACCAGCAGGATGGGCCTCAGGGACAACCACAATGAGCAGTTCTTC. Translated: CATSRMGLRDNHNEQFF. V usage is TRBV15 and J usage is TRBJ2-1, with D perhaps TRBD1 (6 bases). This CDR3 comprises 17 residues. V lost 3 bases to trimming and J lost 5 bases, with 20 bases between them. CDR1 is LNHNV and CDR2 is YYDKDF in the germline V gene (reference sequence).